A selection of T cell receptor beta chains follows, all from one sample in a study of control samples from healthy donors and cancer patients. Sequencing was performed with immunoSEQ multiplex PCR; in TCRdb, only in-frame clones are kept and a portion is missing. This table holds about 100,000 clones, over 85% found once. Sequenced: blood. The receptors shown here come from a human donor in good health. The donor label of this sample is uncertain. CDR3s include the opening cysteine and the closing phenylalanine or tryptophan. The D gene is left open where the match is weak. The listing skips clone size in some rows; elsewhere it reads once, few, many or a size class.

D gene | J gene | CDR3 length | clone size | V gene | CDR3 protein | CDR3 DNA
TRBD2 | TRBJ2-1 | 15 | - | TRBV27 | CASLLRLAGTHEQFF | TGTGCCAGCCTTCTACGGCTAGCGGGAACCCATGAGCAGTTCTTC
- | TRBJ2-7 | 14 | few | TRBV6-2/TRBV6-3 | CASSDTALSYEQYF | TGTGCCAGCAGCGACACCGCCCTCTCCTACGAGCAGTACTTC
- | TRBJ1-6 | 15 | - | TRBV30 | CAWSVGSSYNSPLHF | TGTGCCTGGAGTGTGGGGAGCTCCTATAATTCACCCCTCCACTTT
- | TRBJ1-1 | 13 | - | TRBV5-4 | CASSFYRNTEAFF | TGTGCCAGCAGCTTTTACCGGAACACTGAAGCTTTCTTT
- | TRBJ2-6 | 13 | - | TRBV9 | CASSAARPNVLTF | TGTGCCAGCAGCGCAGCAAGACCTAACGTCCTGACTTTC
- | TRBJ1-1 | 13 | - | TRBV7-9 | CASSLVVSTEAFF | TGTGCCAGCAGCTTAGTGGTCAGCACTGAAGCTTTCTTT
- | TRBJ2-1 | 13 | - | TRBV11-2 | CASSLWDIEEQFF | TGTGCCAGCAGCCTATGGGACATCGAGGAGCAGTTCTTC
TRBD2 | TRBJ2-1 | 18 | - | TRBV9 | CASSVGHSGAHSYNEQFF | TGTGCCAGCAGCGTAGGACATAGCGGGGCTCACTCCTACAATGAGCAGTTCTTC
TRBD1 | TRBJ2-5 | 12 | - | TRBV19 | CASGQGGETQYF | TGTGCCAGCGGACAGGGGGGGGAGACCCAGTACTTC
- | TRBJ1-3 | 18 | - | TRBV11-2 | CASSLRLRDFISGNTIYF | TGTGCCAGCAGCTTACGTCTGCGGGACTTTATCTCTGGAAACACCATATATTTT
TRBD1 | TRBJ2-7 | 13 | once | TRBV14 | CASSLGQGNEQYF | TGTGCCAGCAGCCTGGGACAGGGGAACGAGCAGTACTTC
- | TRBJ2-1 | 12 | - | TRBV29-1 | CSVRGTGNEQFF | TGCAGCGTTAGAGGAACCGGAAATGAGCAGTTCTTC
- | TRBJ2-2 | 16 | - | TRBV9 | CASSVQGSGLAGELFF | TGTGCCAGCAGCGTCCAGGGTAGCGGTTTGGCCGGGGAGCTGTTTTTT
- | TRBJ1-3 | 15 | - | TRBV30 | CAWSPAGPSGNTIYF | TGTGCCTGGAGTCCGGCAGGCCCTTCTGGAAACACCATATATTTT
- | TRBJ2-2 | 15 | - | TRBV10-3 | CAISDPKTDTGELFF | TGTGCCATCAGCGACCCGAAGACTGACACCGGGGAGCTGTTTTTT
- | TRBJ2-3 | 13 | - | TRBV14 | CASSFQGTDTQYF | TGTGCCAGCAGCTTTCAGGGCACAGATACGCAGTATTTT
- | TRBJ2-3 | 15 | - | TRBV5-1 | CASSLEGSPYDTQYF | TGCGCCAGCAGCTTGGAAGGGAGCCCTTACGATACGCAGTATTTT
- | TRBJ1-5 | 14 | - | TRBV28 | CASSFSGIGQPQHF | TGTGCCAGCAGTTTTTCAGGGATCGGTCAGCCCCAGCATTTT
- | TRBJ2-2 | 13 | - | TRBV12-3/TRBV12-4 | CASSIAGTGELFF | TGTGCCAGCAGTATAGCTGGGACCGGGGAGCTGTTTTTT
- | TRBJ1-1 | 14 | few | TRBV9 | CASSVGGQNTEAFF | TGTGCCAGCAGCGTAGGAGGGCAGAACACTGAAGCTTTCTTT
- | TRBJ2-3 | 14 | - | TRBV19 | CASSPRLSTDTQYF | TGTGCCAGTAGTCCCCGACTTAGCACAGATACGCAGTATTTT
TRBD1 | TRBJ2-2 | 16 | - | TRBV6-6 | CASSGQGSSNTGELFF | TGTGCCAGCAGTGGACAGGGCTCATCGAACACCGGGGAGCTGTTTTTT
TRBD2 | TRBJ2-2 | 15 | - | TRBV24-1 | CATSREGPNTGELFF | TGTGCCACCAGTAGGGAGGGGCCGAACACCGGGGAGCTGTTTTTT
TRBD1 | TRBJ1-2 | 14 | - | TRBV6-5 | CASSLGQGALGYTF | TGTGCCAGCAGTTTGGGACAGGGGGCTCTTGGCTACACCTTC
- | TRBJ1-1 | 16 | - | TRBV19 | CASSTNSLAGSNEAFF | TGTGCCAGTAGTACGAATTCTCTGGCAGGGAGTAATGAAGCTTTCTTT
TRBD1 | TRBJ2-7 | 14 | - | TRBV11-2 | CASSLDRGTLEQYF | TGTGCCAGCAGCTTAGACAGGGGGACGCTAGAGCAGTACTTC
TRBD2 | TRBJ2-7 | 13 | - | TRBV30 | CAWSPRLAHEQYF | TGTGCCTGGAGTCCAAGACTAGCGCACGAGCAGTACTTC
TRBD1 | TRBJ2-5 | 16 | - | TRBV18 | CASSARGQGDLETQYF | TGTGCCAGCTCCGCTCGTGGACAGGGGGATTTAGAGACCCAGTACTTC
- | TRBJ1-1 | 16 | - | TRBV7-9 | CATRGTTRPMNTEAFF | TGTGCCACCCGAGGGACTACAAGGCCTATGAACACTGAAGCTTTCTTT
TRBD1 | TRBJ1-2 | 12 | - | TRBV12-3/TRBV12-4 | CASSAQGAGYTF | TGTGCCAGCAGTGCACAGGGGGCTGGCTACACCTTC
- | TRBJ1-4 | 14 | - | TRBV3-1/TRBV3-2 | CASSQETGLGVRVF | TGTGCCAGCAGCCAAGAGACCGGCTTAGGGGTACGGGTTTTT
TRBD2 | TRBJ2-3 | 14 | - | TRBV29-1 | CSVDASGGAGTQYF | TGCAGCGTTGATGCTAGCGGGGGGGCAGGTACGCAGTATTTT
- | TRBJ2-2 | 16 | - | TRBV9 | CASSPLGPSNTGELFF | TGTGCCAGCAGCCCTCTGGGACCTTCAAACACCGGGGAGCTGTTTTTT
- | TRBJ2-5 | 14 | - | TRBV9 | CASSVGNLQETQYF | TGTGCCAGCAGCGTGGGAAACTTACAAGAGACCCAGTACTTC
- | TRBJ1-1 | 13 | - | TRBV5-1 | CASSHRANTEAFF | TGCGCCAGCAGCCACCGGGCAAACACTGAAGCTTTCTTT
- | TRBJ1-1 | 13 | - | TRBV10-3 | CAIGVQEGTEAFF | TGTGCCATTGGGGTACAGGAGGGAACTGAAGCTTTCTTT
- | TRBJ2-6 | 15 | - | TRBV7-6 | CASRKNVGGANVLTF | TGTGCCAGCAGAAAGAACGTAGGTGGGGCCAACGTCCTGACTTTC
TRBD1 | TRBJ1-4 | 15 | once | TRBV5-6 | CASSLRGTVDEKLFF | TGTGCCAGCAGCTTGAGGGGGACAGTTGATGAAAAACTGTTTTTT
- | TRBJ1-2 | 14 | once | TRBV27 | CASSLNGANYGYTF | TGTGCCAGCAGTTTGAATGGTGCTAACTATGGCTACACCTTC
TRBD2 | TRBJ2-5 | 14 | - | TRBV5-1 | CASRLSLAAETQYF | TGCGCCAGCCGTCTTTCACTAGCGGCCGAGACCCAGTACTTC
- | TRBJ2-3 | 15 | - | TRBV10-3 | CATGTGPSSTDTQYF | TGTGCCACCGGAACAGGGCCTTCTAGCACAGATACGCAGTATTTT
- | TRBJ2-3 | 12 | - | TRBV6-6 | CASSPNTDTQYF | TGTGCCAGCAGTCCCAACACAGATACGCAGTATTTT
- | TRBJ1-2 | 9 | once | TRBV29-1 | CSADSGYTF | TGCAGCGCGGACAGTGGCTACACCTTC
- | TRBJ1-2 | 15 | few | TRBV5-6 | CASSLGLGRDYGYTF | TGTGCCAGCAGCCTGGGCCTCGGGAGGGACTATGGCTACACCTTC
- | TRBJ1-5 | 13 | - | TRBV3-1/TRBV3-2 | CASSPGINQPQHF | TGTGCCAGCAGCCCTGGGATCAATCAGCCCCAGCATTTT
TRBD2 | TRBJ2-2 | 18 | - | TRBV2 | CASSEPSLAGANTGELFF | TGTGCCAGCAGTGAACCCTCCCTAGCGGGGGCGAACACCGGGGAGCTGTTTTTT
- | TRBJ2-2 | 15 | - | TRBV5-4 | CASSLGELVSGELFF | TGTGCCAGCAGCTTGGGGGAACTAGTTTCCGGGGAGCTGTTTTTT
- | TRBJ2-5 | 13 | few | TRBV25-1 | CASSDPQRETQYF | TGTGCCAGCAGTGACCCACAGAGGGAGACCCAGTACTTC